Below, 9 T cell receptor beta chains from the same sample are listed, as sequenced in a study of T-cell reconstitution after alpha-beta-depleted transplantation in children. The authors prepared the TCRbeta library with unique molecular identifiers. One entry per CDR3 protein results from TCRdb running MiXCR on the PCR reads. The sample lists about 340,000 distinct CDR3 sequences, around 15% seen once, with about 41% in the top ten. Sequencing used PBMCs, mostly from graft donor cells, obtained 360 days after TCRalphabeta/CD19-depleted stem cell transplant. The receptors derive from a male patient between 2 and 9 years old who had a stem cell transplant for acute lymphoblastic leukemia, so the T cells may come from the graft donor.

The V call is TRBV4-3, the J call TRBJ1-2, with D uncertain. The CDR3 has 15 residues. The V gene lost 0 bases and the J gene lost 4 bases, with 12 bases spanning the gap. Germline CDR1 is LGHNA and CDR2 is YSLEER. CDR3 sequence reads: CASSQDKWVTYGYTF. CDR3 nucleotide sequence: TGCGCCAGCAGCCAAGATAAATGGGTAACCTATGGCTACACCTTC.

This clonotype was detected only once. The chain couples TRBV7-9 to TRBJ2-1, with 9 bases aligning to TRBD1. V trimming: 11 bases; J trimming: 6 bases; junction bases outside the gene matches: 14. From germline, CDR1 is SEHNR and CDR2 FQNEAQ (reference sequence). This CDR3 is built from 15 residues. CDR3 region: CAGTPRDREVNEQFF. As DNA, the CDR3 is TGTGCCGGTACTCCTCGGGACAGGGAAGTCAATGAGCAGTTCTTC.

This clonotype was recorded many times. This sequence joins TRBV5-6 and TRBJ2-1; perhaps D is TRBD1 or TRBD2 (5 bases each). Trimming removed 1 base at V and 0 bases at J, with 8 bases between. The germline V gene encodes CDR1 SGHDT and CDR2 YYEEEE. This CDR3 contains 15 residues. The DNA for the CDR3 is TGTGCCAGCAGCTTGACTGGGACCTCCTACAATGAGCAGTTCTTC. Its translation is CASSLTGTSYNEQFF.

The chain employs TRBV7-9 and TRBJ2-3, with 8 bases matching TRBD1. Germline loops: CDR1 SEHNR, CDR2 FQNEAQ (reference sequence). J gave up 7 bases and V 1 base, and 7 bases lay outside the gene matches. The CDR3 consists of 15 residues. CDR3 sequence: CASSLEQGVENTQYF. CDR3 coding DNA: TGTGCCAGCAGCTTAGAACAGGGGGTAGAGAATACGCAGTATTTT.

V is TRBV7-6 and J is TRBJ2-5; 13 nucleotides align to TRBD2. Germline CDR1 SGHVS, CDR2 FNYEAQ. V lost 5 bases to trimming and J lost 7 bases; unmatched junction nucleotides: 1. The CDR3 runs 13 residues. This CDR3 is CASSRTSGGTQYF. The CDR3 region has the DNA TGTGCCAGCAGCCGGACTAGCGGGGGGACCCAGTACTTC.

This clonotype has only a few counts. This chain joins TRBV20-1 and TRBJ1-2; D is undetermined. CDR1 is DFQATT and CDR2 is SNEGSKA in the germline V gene (reference sequence). V dropped 3 bases and J dropped 1 base, with 12 bases sitting between them. The CDR3 is 14 residues long. The CDR3: CSASRGSRNYGYTF. In DNA form, the CDR3 reads TGCAGTGCTAGTCGAGGGAGTCGTAACTATGGCTACACCTTC.

The chain uses TRBV29-1 and TRBJ2-7; tentative D call: TRBD2 (5 bases). Trimming pared 0 bases from V and 6 bases from J, leaving 6 bases between. There are 11 residues in the CDR3. Germline V CDR1 and CDR2: SQVTM, ANQGSEA. The CDR3 nucleotides read TGCAGCGTTGAAGACGGAGGCGAGCAGTACTTC. It yields the protein CSVEDGGEQYF.

This clonotype was recorded a few times. The genes are TRBV5-1 and TRBJ2-5; D call uncertain. The CDR3 is 14 residues long. Trimming cost V 0 bases and J 1 base, with 7 bases left between them. From germline, CDR1 is SGHRS and CDR2 YFSETQ. The DNA of the CDR3 is TGCGCCAGCAGCTTGGCCGTAATCCAAGAGACCCAGTACTTC. This encodes CASSLAVIQETQYF.

The chain couples TRBV12-3 or TRBV12-4 to TRBJ2-7; 8 bases map to TRBD1. Trimming removed 7 bases from V and 0 bases from J; junction bases left unmatched: 5. The CDR3 is made up of 14 amino acids. The chain's CDR3 is CASNHRGFSYEQYF. CDR3 DNA sequence: TGTGCCAGCAACCACAGGGGGTTCTCCTACGAGCAGTACTTC.